The entry below gives a single T cell receptor beta chain sequence along with its context. Its specificity is not known. The record originates from a study of vaccination effects on CD4 cells after COVID-19. General observations from the study: After vaccination, at late timepoints, clones induced by infection and by vaccine contracted markedly.

Sequencing was performed with immunoSEQ multiplex PCR; in TCRdb, only in-frame clones are kept and a portion is missing. Of tens of thousands of clones listed, over 70% were seen once; the top ten hold about 10%. Under the ViraFEST assay, PBMC were stimulated with viral peptide pools so that antigen-specific CD4+ T cells expanded. Sequencing was performed afterwards. Investigators separated out CD4+ T cells once 9 to 11 days of culture had passed. Vaccine recipients, nucleocapsid antibody negative, had no prior SARS-CoV-2 infection. With around 9.4 ug/ml peptides and around 9.6 IU/ml IL-2, some 2 million PBMC per well were cultured. Germline loops: CDR1 SNHLY, CDR2 FYNNEI. V lost 2 bases, J lost 14 bases, and 9 bases lay in between. This CDR3 is built from 10 residues.

This sequence joins TRBV2 and TRBJ1-2, with D hard to call. This specimen was CD4+ T cells from PBMCs cultured with SARS-CoV-2 spike peptides, taken before COVID-19 vaccination. The sequence came from a human donor who received a COVID-19 vaccine. CDR3 sequence (DNA): TGTGCCAGCAGTGAATGGGCTTTGACCTTC. It specifies CASSEWALTF.